Shown below are 17 T cell receptor beta chains from a single sample sequenced in a study of human T cells and chemical hapten exposure. TCRdb ran MiXCR on the RACE reads and lists one entry per CDR3 protein. The sample lists tens of thousands of distinct CDR3 sequences; 9.9% were seen once. Time point in this sample: patch test 3, about 24 weeks after DPC sensitization. Treatment here: therapeutic diphenylcyclopropenone sensitization with weekly scalp DPC. This sample comprised whole blood, obtained in connection with sensitization to the hapten diphenylcyclopropenone (DPC). The receptors were sampled from a woman between 40 and 50 years old with alopecia areata. Some clones in this sample may be carry-over from other donors' samples.

The chain couples TRBV7-3 to TRBJ2-6; 8 bases fit TRBD1. The germline V gene encodes CDR1 SGHTA and CDR2 FQGTGA. The CDR3 has 16 amino acids. With 5 bases clipped from V and 4 bases from J, the junction kept 7 bases outside the gene matches. CDR3 bases: TGTGCCAGCAGCCCCTGGACAGGGTTCGGGGCCAACGTCCTGACTTTC. It yields the protein CASSPWTGFGANVLTF.

This clonotype came up many times. The chain employs TRBV7-6 and TRBJ1-1; possible D gene TRBD1, 5 bases. The germline gives CDR1 SGHVS, CDR2 FNYEAQ. The CDR3 has 15 amino acids. The V and J ends lost 5 bases and 4 bases respectively, with 17 bases between them. DNA of the CDR3: TGTGCCAGCAGCGGAAAGGCAGGGTCGCGCACTGAAGCTTTCTTT. Translating gives CASSGKAGSRTEAFF.

In this sample, this clonotype turned up a few times. The chain is built from TRBV7-3 and TRBJ1-1; D not resolved. CDR1 is SGHTA, CDR2 FQGTGA, per germline. The CDR3 covers 14 residues. Trimming shortened V by 2 bases and J by 1 base, and 8 bases separated the two germline ends. CDR3 sequence reads: CASSLSTANTEAFF. Here the CDR3 DNA reads TGTGCCAGCAGCTTATCCACAGCGAACACTGAAGCTTTCTTT.

The table lists this clonotype with many counts. This chain connects TRBV19 to TRBJ2-7, with D unresolved. This CDR3 is 13 amino acids long. Germline V lookup: CDR1 LNHDA, CDR2 SQIVND (reference sequence). V dropped 5 bases and J dropped 2 bases, with 10 bases sitting between them. The CDR3 nucleotides are TGTGCCAGTAGTTCGAGTCTAACCTACGAGCAGTACTTC. The encoded protein is CASSSSLTYEQYF. The variable domain in full, with the rest retrieved from reference TRBV19 and TRBJ2-7, is DGGITQSPKYLFRKEGQNVTLSCEQNLNHDAMYWYRQDPGQGLRLIYYSQIVNDFQKGDIAEGYSVSREKKESFPLTVTSAQKNPTAFYLCASSSSLTYEQYFGPGTRLTVT.

This clonotype was seen at least ten times. The genes are TRBV5-6 and TRBJ1-5; D unresolved. Germline V gene sequence: CDR1 SGHDT, CDR2 YYEEEE. The CDR3 covers 12 residues. Deletions cut 3 bases from V and 5 bases from J, with 6 bases between. The DNA of the CDR3 is TGTGCCAGCAGCTCCGCCTATCAGCCCCAGCATTTT. This codes for CASSSAYQPQHF.

This clonotype was counted at least ten times. In nucleotides, the CDR3 is TGCGCCAGCCGGAGGGAGTGGCGGACAGATACGCAGTATTTT. Translation gives CASRREWRTDTQYF. The gene calls are TRBV5-1 and TRBJ2-3; possibly TRBD2 for D (6 bases). This CDR3 is built from 14 residues. The V gene's germline CDR1 is SGHRS and CDR2 YFSETQ. Trimming pared 7 bases from V and 3 bases from J, leaving 15 bases between.

The chain carries TRBV10-3 and TRBJ2-7; possibly TRBD1 for D (6 bases). This CDR3 contains 14 residues. Trimming cost V 6 bases and J 1 base, with 13 bases left between them. The germline gives CDR1 ENHRY, CDR2 SYGVKD. CDR3 sequence (DNA): TGTGCCATCAGGAGTACAGGGAATTCCTACGAGCAGTACTTC. Amino acids: CAIRSTGNSYEQYF.

This clonotype was seen a single time. The rearrangement joins TRBV28 to TRBJ2-4; TRBD1 agrees at 9 bases. This CDR3 has 13 residues. Germline V lookup: CDR1 MDHEN, CDR2 SYDVKM. Trimming at V came to 6 bases and at J to 15 bases, leaving 12 bases not matched to a gene. CDR3 coding DNA: TGTGCCAGCAGCTCCCCTGGACAGGGGCATCTGTACTTC. Its translation is CASSSPGQGHLYF.

V is TRBV2 and J is TRBJ2-7; TRBD1 might be the D (5 bases). Germline CDR1 reads SNHLY; CDR2 reads FYNNEI. Trimming stripped 3 bases from V and 11 bases from J, with 20 bases between. The length of the CDR3 is 14 residues. The CDR3 region is CASSDIETAHGKYF. Here the CDR3 DNA reads TGTGCCAGCAGTGACATTGAGACAGCCCACGGCAAGTACTTC.

This clonotype appeared a few times. The rearrangement joins TRBV4-1 to TRBJ1-1, with TRBD1 matching 9 bases. After removal of 4 bases from V and 3 bases from J, the junction contained 3 bases not matched to a gene. The germline V gene has CDR1 MGHRA and CDR2 YSYEKL. The CDR3 is 14 amino acids. CDR3 amino acids: CASSPGQGHTEAFF. The CDR3 bases are TGCGCCAGCAGCCCGGGACAGGGTCACACTGAAGCTTTCTTT.

The V gene is TRBV6-5, the J gene TRBJ1-1; the match to TRBD1 covers 7 bases. The CDR3 contains 14 residues. Germline lookup yields CDR1 MNHEY and CDR2 SVGAGI. J was trimmed by 0 bases and V by 2 bases; bases with no gene match: 0. The CDR3 DNA reads as TGTGCCAGCAGTTACAGGGGGCTGAACACTGAAGCTTTCTTT. Encoded protein: CASSYRGLNTEAFF.

This clonotype has a count of ten or more. The chain uses TRBV7-9 and TRBJ1-6, with 8 bases fitting TRBD1. CDR3 size: 14 residues. CDR1 SEHNR and CDR2 FQNEAQ come from the germline V gene (reference sequence). With V trimmed by 7 bases and J by 3 bases, 2 bases remained unmatched. The CDR3 nucleotides read TGTGCCAGCACGGACAGGGACTATAATTCACCCCTCCACTTT. The encoded protein is CASTDRDYNSPLHF.

This clonotype was seen more than once but under ten times. This chain connects TRBV29-1 to TRBJ2-7, with 10 bases that match TRBD1. Germline lookup yields CDR1 SQVTM and CDR2 ANQGSEA. This CDR3 has 14 amino acids. Germline trimming cut 3 bases from V and 6 bases from J; bases unmatched to any gene: 8. CDR3 DNA: TGCAGCGTTGATTCCGGGACAGGGGTTCGCGAGCAGTACTTC. Protein: CSVDSGTGVREQYF.

This clonotype was observed many times. The genes are TRBV29-1 and TRBJ2-3, with D unresolved. V was cut by 5 bases and J by 3 bases, with 6 bases left in between. In germline, CDR1 is SQVTM, CDR2 ANQGSEA. This CDR3 is 11 amino acids long. CDR3 sequence (DNA): TGCAGCGTTCGATTAACAGATACGCAGTATTTT. It translates to CSVRLTDTQYF.

This clonotype was counted many times. V gene TRBV7-3 combines with J gene TRBJ1-6, with TRBD1 as a possible D gene (6 bases). Germline CDR1 SGHTA, CDR2 FQGTGA. The CDR3 runs 14 residues. The V end was cut by 5 bases, the J end by 7 bases, with 12 bases between. This chain's CDR3 is CASSMTGRNSPLHF. In nucleotides, the CDR3 is TGTGCCAGCAGCATGACAGGCAGGAATTCACCCCTCCACTTT.

This clonotype showed up many times. The chain is built from TRBV7-3 and TRBJ2-3, with 7 bases lining up with TRBD1. The CDR3 has 13 residues. Trimming cost V 4 bases and J 8 bases; bases outside gene matches: 6. Germline V lookup: CDR1 SGHTA, CDR2 FQGTGA. The CDR3 is CASSSPPGGTQYF. The CDR3 nucleotides are TGTGCCAGCAGCTCCCCCCCAGGGGGTACGCAGTATTTT.

The genes are TRBV9 and TRBJ2-5; D possibly corresponds to TRBD2 (6 bases). The germline V gene encodes CDR1 SGDLS and CDR2 YYNGEE. This CDR3 is built from 13 residues. V shed 1 base and J shed 5 bases, with 9 bases lying between them. The CDR3 here is CASSVTGRETQYF. As DNA, the CDR3 is TGTGCCAGCAGCGTAACGGGGAGGGAGACCCAGTACTTC.